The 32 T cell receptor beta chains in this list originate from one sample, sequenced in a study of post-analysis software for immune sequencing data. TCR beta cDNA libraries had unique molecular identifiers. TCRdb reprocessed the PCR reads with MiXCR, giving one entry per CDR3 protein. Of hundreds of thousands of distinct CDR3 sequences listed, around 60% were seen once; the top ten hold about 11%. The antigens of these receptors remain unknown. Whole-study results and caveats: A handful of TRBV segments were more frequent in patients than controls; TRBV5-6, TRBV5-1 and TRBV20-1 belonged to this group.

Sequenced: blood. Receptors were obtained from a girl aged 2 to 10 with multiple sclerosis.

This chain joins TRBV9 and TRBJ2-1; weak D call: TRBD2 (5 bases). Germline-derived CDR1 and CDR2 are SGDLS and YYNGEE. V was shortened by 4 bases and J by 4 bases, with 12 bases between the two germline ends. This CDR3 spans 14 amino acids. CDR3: CASSSGLDYNEQFF. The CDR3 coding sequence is TGTGCCAGCAGCTCCGGACTCGATTACAATGAGCAGTTCTTC.

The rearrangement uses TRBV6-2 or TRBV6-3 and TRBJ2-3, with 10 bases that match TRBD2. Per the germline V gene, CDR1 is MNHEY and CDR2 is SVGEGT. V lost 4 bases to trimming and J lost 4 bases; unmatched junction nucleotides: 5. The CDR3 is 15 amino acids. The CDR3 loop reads CASSFPSGGADTQYF. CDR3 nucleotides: TGTGCCAGCAGTTTTCCTAGCGGGGGCGCAGATACGCAGTATTTT.

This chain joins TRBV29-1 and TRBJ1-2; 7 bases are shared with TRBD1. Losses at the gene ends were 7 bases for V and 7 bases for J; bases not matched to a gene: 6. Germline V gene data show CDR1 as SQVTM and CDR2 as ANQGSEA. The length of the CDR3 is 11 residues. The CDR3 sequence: CSATGEGGYTF. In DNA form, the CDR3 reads TGCAGCGCTACAGGGGAGGGTGGCTACACCTTC.

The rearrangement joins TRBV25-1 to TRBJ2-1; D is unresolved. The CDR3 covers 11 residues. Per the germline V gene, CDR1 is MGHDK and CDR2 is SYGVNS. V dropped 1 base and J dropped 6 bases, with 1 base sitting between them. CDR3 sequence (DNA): TGTGCCAGCAGTGAATTCAATGAGCAGTTCTTC. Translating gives CASSEFNEQFF.

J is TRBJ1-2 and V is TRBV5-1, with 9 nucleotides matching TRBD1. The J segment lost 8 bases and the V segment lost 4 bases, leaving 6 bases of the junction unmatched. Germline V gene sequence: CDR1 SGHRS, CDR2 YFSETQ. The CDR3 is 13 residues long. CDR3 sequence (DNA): TGCGCCAGCAGCCGATTAACAGGGGGCGGCTACACCTTC. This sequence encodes CASSRLTGGGYTF.

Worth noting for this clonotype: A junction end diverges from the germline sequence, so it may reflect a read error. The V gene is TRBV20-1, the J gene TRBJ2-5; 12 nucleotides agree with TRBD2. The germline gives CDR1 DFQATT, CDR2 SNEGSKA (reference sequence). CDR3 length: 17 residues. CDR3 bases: TGCAGTGCTCCCGCCCTCGGACTAGCGGGGAACCAAGAGACCCAGCACTTC. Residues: CSAPALGLAGNQETQHF.

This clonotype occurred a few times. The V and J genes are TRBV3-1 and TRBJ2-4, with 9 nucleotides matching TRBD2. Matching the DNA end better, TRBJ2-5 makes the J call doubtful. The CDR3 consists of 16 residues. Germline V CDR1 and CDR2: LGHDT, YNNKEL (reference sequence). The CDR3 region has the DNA TGTGCCAGCAGCCAAGATCGCCTAGCGGGAAGAGAGACCCAGTACTTC. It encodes CASSQDRLAGRETQYF.

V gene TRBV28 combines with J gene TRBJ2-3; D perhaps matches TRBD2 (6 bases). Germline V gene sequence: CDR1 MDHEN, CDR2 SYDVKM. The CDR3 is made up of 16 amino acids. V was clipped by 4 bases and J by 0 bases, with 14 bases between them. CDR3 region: CASSSRSGFSTDTQYF. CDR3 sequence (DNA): TGTGCCAGCAGTTCGCGTAGCGGATTTAGCACAGATACGCAGTATTTT.

The CDR3 is CASSSRTSGRADTQYF. The CDR3, as DNA: TGTGCCAGCAGCTCACGGACTAGCGGGAGGGCAGATACGCAGTATTTT. The gene calls are TRBV11-1 and TRBJ2-3, with TRBD2 matching 15 bases. Trimming removed 4 bases from V and 4 bases from J; junction bases left unmatched: 3. This CDR3 region has 16 residues. The germline V gene encodes CDR1 SGHAT and CDR2 FQDESV (reference sequence).

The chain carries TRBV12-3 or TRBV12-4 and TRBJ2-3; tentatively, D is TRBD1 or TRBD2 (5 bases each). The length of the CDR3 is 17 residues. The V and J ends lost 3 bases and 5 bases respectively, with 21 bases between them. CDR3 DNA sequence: TGTGCCAGCAGTTTCTTTCTGGGGGTAGGGGTTGGAGATACGCAGTATTTT. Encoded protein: CASSFFLGVGVGDTQYF.

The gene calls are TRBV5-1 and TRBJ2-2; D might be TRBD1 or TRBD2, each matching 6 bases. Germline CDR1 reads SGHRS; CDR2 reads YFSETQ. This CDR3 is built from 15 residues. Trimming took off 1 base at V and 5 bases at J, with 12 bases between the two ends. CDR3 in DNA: TGCGCCAGCAGCTTGCCGCAGGGGAGGACCGGGGAGCTGTTTTTT. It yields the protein CASSLPQGRTGELFF.

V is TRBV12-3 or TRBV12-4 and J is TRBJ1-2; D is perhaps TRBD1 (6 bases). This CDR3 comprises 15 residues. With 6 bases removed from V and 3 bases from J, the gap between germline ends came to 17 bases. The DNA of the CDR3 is TGTGCCAGCAGCTTCTCCGGGGGGCATTACTATGGCTACACCTTC. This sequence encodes CASSFSGGHYYGYTF.

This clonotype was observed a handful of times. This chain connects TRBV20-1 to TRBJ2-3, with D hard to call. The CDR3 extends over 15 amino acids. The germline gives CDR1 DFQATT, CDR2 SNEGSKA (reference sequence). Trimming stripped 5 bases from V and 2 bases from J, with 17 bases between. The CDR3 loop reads CSAPNSRSDTDTQYF. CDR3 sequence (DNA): TGCAGTGCTCCTAACTCTCGTTCAGACACAGATACGCAGTATTTT.

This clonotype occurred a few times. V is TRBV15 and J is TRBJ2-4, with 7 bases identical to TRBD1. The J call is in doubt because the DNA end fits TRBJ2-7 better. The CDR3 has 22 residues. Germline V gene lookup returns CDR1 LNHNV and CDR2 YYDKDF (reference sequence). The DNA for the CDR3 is TGTGCCACCAGCAGAGTTTGGAGTAATTGGAGCTGGGAAAGACAGGGCTCCTACGAGCAGTACTTC. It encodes CATSRVWSNWSWERQGSYEQYF.

CDR3 region: CASSLAGGWGTRSWEEQFF. The CDR3 DNA is TGTGCCAGCAGCTTAGCGGGGGGATGGGGGACCCGGTCGTGGGAAGAGCAGTTCTTC. V gene TRBV7-2 combines with J gene TRBJ2-1; D is perhaps TRBD2 (6 bases). This CDR3 has 19 amino acids. The germline V and J ends were trimmed by 0 bases and 10 bases, with 28 bases remaining between them. Germline CDR1 is SGHTA and CDR2 is FQGNSA. Full variable domain (rest looked up from reference TRBV7-2 and TRBJ2-1): GAGVSQSPSNKVTEKGKDVELRCDPISGHTALYWYRQSLGQGLEFLIYFQGNSAPDKSGLPSDRFSAERTGGSVSTLTIQRTQQEDSAVYLCASSLAGGWGTRSWEEQFFGPGTRLTVL.

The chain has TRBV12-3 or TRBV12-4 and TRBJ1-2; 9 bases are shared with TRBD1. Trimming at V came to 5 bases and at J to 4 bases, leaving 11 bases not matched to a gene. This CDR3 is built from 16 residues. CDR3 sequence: CASSPLRTGEVYGYTF. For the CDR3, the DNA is TGTGCCAGCAGTCCCCTAAGGACAGGGGAAGTCTATGGCTACACCTTC.

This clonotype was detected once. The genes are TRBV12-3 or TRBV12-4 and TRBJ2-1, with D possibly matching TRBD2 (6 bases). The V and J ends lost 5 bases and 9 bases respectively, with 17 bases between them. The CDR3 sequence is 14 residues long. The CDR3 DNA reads TGTGCCAGCAGTCCGGGGGAGGCGCGGGGTGAGCAGTTCTTC. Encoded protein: CASSPGEARGEQFF.

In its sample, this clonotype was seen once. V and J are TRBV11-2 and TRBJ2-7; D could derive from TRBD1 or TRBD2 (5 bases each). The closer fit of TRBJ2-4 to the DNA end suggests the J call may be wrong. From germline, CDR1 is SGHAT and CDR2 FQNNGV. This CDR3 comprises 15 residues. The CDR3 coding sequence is TGTGCCAGCAGCTCGGGACCTGTAGGACAAGACATTCAGTACTTC. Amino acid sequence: CASSSGPVGQDIQYF.

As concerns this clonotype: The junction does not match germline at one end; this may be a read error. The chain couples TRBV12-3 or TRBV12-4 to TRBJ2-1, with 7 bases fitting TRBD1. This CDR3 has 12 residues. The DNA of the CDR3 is TGTGACAGCAGCGAAACAGGGGCCGAGCAGTTCTTC. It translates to CDSSETGAEQFF.

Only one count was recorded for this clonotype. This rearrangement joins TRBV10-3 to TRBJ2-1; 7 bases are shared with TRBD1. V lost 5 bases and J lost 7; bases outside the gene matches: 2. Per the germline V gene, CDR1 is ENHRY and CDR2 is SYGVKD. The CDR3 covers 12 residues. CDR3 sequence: CAISTGDNEQFF. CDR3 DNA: TGTGCCATCAGTACAGGGGATAATGAGCAGTTCTTC.

DNA of the CDR3: TGTGCCAGCAGCAAAGACAGGACCTTCAATCAGCCCCAGCATTTT. Amino acid sequence: CASSKDRTFNQPQHF. The chain joins TRBV21-1 to TRBJ1-5; the table's D call, TRBD1, has no DNA check behind it. TRBV21-1 represents a pseudogene. The CDR3 sequence is 15 residues long.

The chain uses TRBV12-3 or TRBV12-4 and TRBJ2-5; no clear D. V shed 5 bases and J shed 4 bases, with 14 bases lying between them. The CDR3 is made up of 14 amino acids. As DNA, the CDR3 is TGTGCCAGCAGTACTCGGACCTCGACAGAGACCCAGTACTTC. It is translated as CASSTRTSTETQYF.

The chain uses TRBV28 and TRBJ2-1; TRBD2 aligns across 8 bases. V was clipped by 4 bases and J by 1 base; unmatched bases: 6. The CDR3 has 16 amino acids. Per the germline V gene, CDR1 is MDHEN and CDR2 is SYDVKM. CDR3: CASSSVAGRSYNEQFF. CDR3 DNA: TGTGCCAGCAGTTCCGTAGCGGGGCGGTCCTACAATGAGCAGTTCTTC.

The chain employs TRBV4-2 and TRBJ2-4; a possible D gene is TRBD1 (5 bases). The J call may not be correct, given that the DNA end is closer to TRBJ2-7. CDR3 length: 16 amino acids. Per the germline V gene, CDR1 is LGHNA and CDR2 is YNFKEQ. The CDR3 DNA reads TGTGCCAGCAGCCAAGAAGGGGTGACTCGATACTACGAGCAGTACTTC. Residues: CASSQEGVTRYYEQYF.

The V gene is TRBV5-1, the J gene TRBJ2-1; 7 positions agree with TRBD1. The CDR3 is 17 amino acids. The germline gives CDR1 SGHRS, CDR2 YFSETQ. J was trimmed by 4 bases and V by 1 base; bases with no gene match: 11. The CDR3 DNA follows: TGCGCCAGCAGCTTGACCTCCCAGGGACAGCTATACAATGAGCAGTTCTTC. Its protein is CASSLTSQGQLYNEQFF.

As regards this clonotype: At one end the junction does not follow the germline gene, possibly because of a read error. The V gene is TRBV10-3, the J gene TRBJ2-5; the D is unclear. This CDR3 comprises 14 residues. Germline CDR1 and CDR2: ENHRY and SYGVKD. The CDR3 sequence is CAIRDRPNQETQYF. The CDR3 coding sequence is TGTGCCATCAGGGATAGACCCAACCAGGAGACCCAGTACTTC.

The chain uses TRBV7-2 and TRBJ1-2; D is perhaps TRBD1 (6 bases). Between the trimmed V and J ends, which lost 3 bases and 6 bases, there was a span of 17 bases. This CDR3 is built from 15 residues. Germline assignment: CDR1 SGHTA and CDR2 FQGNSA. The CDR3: CASSFYREEVDGYTF. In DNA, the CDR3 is TGTGCCAGCAGCTTTTACAGGGAAGAGGTGGATGGCTACACCTTC.

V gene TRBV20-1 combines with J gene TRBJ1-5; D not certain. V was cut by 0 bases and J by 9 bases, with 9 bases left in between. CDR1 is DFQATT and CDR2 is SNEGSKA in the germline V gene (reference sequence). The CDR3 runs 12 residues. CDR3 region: CSARDAPGPQHF. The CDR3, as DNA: TGCAGTGCTAGAGATGCCCCAGGGCCCCAGCATTTT.

CDR3 sequence: CASSGSRSLRYEQYF. The CDR3 coding sequence is TGTGCCAGCAGTGGTTCGCGATCCTTGCGGTACGAGCAGTACTTC. The chain employs TRBV28 and TRBJ2-7; no reliable D call. The germline V gene has CDR1 MDHEN and CDR2 SYDVKM. The ends were cut back, 5 bases at V and 4 bases at J, with 18 bases in the middle. The CDR3 totals 15 residues.

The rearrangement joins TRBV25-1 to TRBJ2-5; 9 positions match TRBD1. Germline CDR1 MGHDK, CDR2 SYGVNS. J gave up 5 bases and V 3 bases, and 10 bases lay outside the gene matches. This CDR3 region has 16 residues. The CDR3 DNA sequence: TGTGCCAGCAGTGAGCCGACAGGGGGTGTTCGGGAGACCCAGTACTTC. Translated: CASSEPTGGVRETQYF.

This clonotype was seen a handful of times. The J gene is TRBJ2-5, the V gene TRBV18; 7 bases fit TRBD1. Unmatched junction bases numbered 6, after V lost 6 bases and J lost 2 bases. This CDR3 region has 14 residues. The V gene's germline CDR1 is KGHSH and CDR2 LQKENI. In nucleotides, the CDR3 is TGTGCCAGCTCCCTGAGCAGGGGGCAAGAGACCCAGTACTTC. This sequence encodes CASSLSRGQETQYF.

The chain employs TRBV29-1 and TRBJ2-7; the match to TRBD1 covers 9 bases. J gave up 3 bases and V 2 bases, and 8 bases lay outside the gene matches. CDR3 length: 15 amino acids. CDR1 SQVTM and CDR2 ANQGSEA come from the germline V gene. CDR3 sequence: CSVEIPGTGFYEQYF. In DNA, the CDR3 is TGCAGCGTTGAAATCCCCGGGACAGGGTTCTACGAGCAGTACTTC.